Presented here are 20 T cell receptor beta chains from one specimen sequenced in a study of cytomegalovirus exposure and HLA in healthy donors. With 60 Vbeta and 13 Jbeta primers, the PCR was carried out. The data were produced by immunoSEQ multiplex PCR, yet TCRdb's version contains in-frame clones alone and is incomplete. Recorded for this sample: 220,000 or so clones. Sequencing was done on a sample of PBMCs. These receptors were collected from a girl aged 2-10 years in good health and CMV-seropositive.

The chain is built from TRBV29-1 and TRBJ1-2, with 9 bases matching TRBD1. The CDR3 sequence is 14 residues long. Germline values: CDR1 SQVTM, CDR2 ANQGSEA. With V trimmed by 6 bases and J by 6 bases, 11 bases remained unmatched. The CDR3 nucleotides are TGCAGCGTGTCCGGGACAGGGCCATTAAATGGCTACACCTTC. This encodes CSVSGTGPLNGYTF.

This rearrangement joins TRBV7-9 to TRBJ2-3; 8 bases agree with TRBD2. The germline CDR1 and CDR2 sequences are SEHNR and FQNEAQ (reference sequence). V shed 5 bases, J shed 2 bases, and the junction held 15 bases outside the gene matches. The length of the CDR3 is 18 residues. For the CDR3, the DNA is TGTGCCAGCAGCCCAGGGACTAGAGTTGATATACCCACAGATACGCAGTATTTT. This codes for CASSPGTRVDIPTDTQYF. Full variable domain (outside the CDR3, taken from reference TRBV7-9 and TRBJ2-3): DTGVSQNPRHKITKRGQNVTFRCDPISEHNRLYWYRQTLGQGPEFLTYFQNEAQLEKSRLLSDRFSAERPKGSFSTLEIQRTEQGDSAMYLCASSPGTRVDIPTDTQYFGPGTRLTVL.

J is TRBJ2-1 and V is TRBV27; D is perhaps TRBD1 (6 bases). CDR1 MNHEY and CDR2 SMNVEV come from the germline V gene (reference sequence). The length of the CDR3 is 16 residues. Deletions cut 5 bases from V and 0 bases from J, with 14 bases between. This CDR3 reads CASSQAGANSYNEQFF. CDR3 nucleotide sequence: TGTGCCAGCAGTCAGGCAGGGGCGAACTCCTACAATGAGCAGTTCTTC.

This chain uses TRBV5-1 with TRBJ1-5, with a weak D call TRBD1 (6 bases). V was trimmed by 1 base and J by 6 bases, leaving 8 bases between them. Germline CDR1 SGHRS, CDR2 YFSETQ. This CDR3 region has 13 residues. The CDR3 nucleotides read TGCGCCAGCAGCTTGTCAGGGGCTCAGCCCCAGCATTTT. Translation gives CASSLSGAQPQHF.

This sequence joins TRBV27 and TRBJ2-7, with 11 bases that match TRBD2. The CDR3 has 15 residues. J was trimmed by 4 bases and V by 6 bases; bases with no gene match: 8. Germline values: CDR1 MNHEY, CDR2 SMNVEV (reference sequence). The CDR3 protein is CASSLLAGALYEQYF. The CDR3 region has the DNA TGTGCCAGCAGCTTACTAGCGGGAGCGCTTTACGAGCAGTACTTC.

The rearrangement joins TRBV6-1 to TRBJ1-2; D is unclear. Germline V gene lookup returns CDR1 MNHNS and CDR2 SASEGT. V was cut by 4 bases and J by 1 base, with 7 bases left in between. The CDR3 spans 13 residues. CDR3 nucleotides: TGTGCCAGCAGTGCGTACAGTAACTATGGCTACACCTTC. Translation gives CASSAYSNYGYTF.

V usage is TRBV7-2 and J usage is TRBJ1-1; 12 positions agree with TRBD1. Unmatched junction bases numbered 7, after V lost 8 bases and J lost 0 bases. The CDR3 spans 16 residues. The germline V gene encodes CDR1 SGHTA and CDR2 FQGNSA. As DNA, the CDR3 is TGTGCCAGCGGGGGGGACAGGGGGCGTCTGAACACTGAAGCTTTCTTT. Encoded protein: CASGGDRGRLNTEAFF. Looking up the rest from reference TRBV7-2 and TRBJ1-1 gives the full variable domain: GAGVSQSPSNKVTEKGKDVELRCDPISGHTALYWYRQSLGQGLEFLIYFQGNSAPDKSGLPSDRFSAERTGGSVSTLTIQRTQQEDSAVYLCASGGDRGRLNTEAFFGQGTRLTVV.

CDR3 DNA sequence: TGTGCCAGCAGCTTTGGACAGGGTTTTGGCGAGCAGTACTTC. It specifies CASSFGQGFGEQYF. V usage is TRBV5-6 and J usage is TRBJ2-7; 8 bases are shared with TRBD1. CDR1 SGHDT and CDR2 YYEEEE come from the germline V gene. There are 14 residues in the CDR3. The trim removed 2 bases at V and 6 bases at J, leaving 7 bases unmatched.

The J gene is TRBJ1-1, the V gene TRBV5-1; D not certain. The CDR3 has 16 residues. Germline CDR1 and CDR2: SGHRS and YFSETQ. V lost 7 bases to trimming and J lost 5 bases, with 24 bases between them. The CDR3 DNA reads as TGCGCCAGCGGTCGGATGGGAGGGTTGGGAAATACTGAAGCTTTCTTT. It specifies CASGRMGGLGNTEAFF.

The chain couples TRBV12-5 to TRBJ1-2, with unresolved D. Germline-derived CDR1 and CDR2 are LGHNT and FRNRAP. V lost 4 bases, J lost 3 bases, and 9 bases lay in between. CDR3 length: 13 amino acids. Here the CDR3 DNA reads TGTGCTAGTGGTTCTCAGACTGACTATGGCTACACCTTC. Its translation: CASGSQTDYGYTF.

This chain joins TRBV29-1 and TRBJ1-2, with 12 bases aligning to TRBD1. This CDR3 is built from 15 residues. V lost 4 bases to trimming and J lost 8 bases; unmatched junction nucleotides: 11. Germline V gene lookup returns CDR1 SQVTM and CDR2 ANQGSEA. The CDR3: CSVASMGQGARGYTF. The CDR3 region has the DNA TGCAGCGTTGCGTCTATGGGACAGGGGGCGAGGGGCTACACCTTC. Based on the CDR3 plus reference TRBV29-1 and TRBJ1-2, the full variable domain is SAVISQKPSRDICQRGTSLTIQCQVDSQVTMMFWYRQQPGQSLTLIATANQGSEATYESGFVIDKFPISRPNLTFSTLTVSNMSPEDSSIYLCSVASMGQGARGYTFGSGTRLTVV.

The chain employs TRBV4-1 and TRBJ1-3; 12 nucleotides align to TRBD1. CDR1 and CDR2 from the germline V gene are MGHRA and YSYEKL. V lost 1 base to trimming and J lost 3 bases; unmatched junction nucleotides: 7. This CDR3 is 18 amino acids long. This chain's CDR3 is CASSQAPGTGGDGNTIYF. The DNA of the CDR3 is TGCGCCAGCAGCCAAGCACCCGGGACAGGGGGCGATGGAAACACCATATATTTT.

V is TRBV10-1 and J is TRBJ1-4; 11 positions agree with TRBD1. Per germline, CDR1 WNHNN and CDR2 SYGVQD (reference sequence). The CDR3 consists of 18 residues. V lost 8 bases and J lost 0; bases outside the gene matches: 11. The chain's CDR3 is CASRGQGEGRATNEKLFF. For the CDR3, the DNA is TGCGCCAGCCGGGGACAGGGGGAGGGGAGAGCAACTAATGAAAAACTGTTTTTT.

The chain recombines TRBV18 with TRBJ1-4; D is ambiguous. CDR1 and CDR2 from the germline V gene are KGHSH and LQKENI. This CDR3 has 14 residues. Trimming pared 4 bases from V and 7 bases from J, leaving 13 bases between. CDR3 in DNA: TGTGCCAGCTCACTGAAGACCGGCGGTGAAAAACTGTTTTTT. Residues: CASSLKTGGEKLFF.

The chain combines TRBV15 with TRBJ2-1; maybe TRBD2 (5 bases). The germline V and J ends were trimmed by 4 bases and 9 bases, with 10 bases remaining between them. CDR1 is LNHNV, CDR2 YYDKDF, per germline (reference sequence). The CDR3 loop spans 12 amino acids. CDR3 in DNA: TGTGCCACCAGCAATCGGGGAAGTGAGCAGTTCTTC. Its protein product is CATSNRGSEQFF.

CDR3 sequence: CASSQRLAANTGELFF. The CDR3 DNA sequence: TGTGCCAGCAGCCAGAGACTAGCGGCGAACACCGGGGAGCTGTTTTTT. The chain uses TRBV7-8 and TRBJ1-3; 9 bases match TRBD2. The J call may be incorrect, as the DNA end agrees better with TRBJ2-2. CDR3 length equals 16 residues. Looked up from germline, CDR1 is SGHVS and CDR2 is FQNEAQ.

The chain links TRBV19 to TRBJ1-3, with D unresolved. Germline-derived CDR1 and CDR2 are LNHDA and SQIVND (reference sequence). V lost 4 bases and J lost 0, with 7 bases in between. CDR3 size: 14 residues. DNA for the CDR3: TGTGCCAGTAGTAATCTTCGCTCTGGAAACACCATATATTTT. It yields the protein CASSNLRSGNTIYF.

CDR3 residues: CASSQDSQGGIQETQYF. DNA of the CDR3: TGCGCCAGCAGCCAAGATTCCCAGGGAGGGATCCAAGAGACCCAGTACTTC. The chain employs TRBV4-1 and TRBJ2-5, with TRBD2 matching over 7 bases. In germline, CDR1 is MGHRA, CDR2 YSYEKL. V gave up 0 bases and J gave up 1 base; unmatched junction bases: 8. The CDR3 totals 17 residues.

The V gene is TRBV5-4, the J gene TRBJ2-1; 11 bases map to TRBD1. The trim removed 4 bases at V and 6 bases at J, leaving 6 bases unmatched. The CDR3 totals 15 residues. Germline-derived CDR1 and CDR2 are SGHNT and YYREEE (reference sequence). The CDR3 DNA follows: TGTGCCAGCAGCGTAGGACAGGGGGCGTCCAATGAGCAGTTCTTC. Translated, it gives CASSVGQGASNEQFF.

The CDR3 is CASGYSITGVAEAFF. The CDR3 coding sequence is TGTGCCAGCGGATACTCTATAACAGGGGTGGCTGAAGCTTTCTTT. The V call is TRBV27, the J call TRBJ1-1; TRBD1 matches at 7 bases. The CDR3 has 15 amino acids. The germline gives CDR1 MNHEY, CDR2 SMNVEV (reference sequence). V gave up 8 bases and J gave up 6 bases; unmatched junction bases: 15.